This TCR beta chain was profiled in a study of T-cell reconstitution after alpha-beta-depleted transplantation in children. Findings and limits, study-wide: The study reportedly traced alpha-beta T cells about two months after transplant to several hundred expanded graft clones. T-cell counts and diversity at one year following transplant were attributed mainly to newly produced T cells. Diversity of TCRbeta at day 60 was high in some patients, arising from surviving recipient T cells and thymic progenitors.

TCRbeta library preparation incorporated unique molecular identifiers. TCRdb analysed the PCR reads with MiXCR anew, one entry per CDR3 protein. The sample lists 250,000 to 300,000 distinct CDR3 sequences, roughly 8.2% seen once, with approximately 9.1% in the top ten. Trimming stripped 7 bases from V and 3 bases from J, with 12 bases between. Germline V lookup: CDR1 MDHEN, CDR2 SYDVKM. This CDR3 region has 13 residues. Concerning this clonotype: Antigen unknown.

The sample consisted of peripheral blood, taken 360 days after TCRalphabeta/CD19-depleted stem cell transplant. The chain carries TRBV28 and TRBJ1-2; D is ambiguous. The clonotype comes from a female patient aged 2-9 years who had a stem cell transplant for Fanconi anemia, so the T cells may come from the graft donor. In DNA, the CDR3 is TGTGCCAGCACCATAACCCTAGACTATGGCTACACCTTC. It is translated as CASTITLDYGYTF.